This entry is about one T cell receptor (beta chain). Its antigen is currently unknown. Blood collection times were about day -28 and days 30, 100, 180 posttransplant. CDR1 is SGHAT and CDR2 is FQNNGV in the germline V gene. The CDR3 spans 13 residues. V was clipped by 11 bases and J by 7 bases; unmatched bases: 9. This entry comes from a study of T cell clonotyping in hematopoietic cell transplantation. General observations from the study: After transplant, recipient diversity fell while pathologically expanded clonotypes grew through day 180.

Here immunoSEQ multiplex PCR was the method, and the copy in TCRdb shows in-frame clones only, minus some. The table shows roughly 10,000 clones, with roughly 79% occurring only once. This sequence was found in a female patient aged 40-50 years who had an allogeneic stem cell transplant from a related donor, so T cells may come from the graft donor. Some clones in this sample may be carry-over from other donors' samples. Sample: PBMCs, taken 30 days after allogeneic stem cell transplant. The gene calls are TRBV11-2 and TRBJ2-7, with 12 bases fitting TRBD2. As DNA, the CDR3 is TGTGCCTCCCGACTAGCGGGAGTGAGTGAGCAGTACTTC. It codes for CASRLAGVSEQYF.